This TCR beta chain came from a study of blood T cell repertoires in COVID-19 (TCRdb year 2020). In the study overall: Samples covering the acute and convalescent phases of COVID-19 were provided by collaborators in the United States, Italy and Spain. HLA class I and class II types, where available, came from metadata supplied by the sample provider rather than from assay-based typing. A freely available public database, intended as a resource for researchers studying the immune response to SARS-CoV-2, is where the repertoires were released. The dataset comprised deeply sampled blood TCRbeta repertoires from subjects exposed to, actively infected with, or recovered from COVID-19. A de-identified subject ID, COVID-19 status, age in years and sex were almost always included in the sample metadata. Samples were obtained from the ongoing ImmuneRACE study (first 160 participants) and from some 1,300 subjects provided by 6 global collaborators. The prospective study material was composed of cDNA or gDNA derived from T cells, B-cell-depleted T cells, or PBMCs.

TCRbeta CDR3 regions were amplified from genomic DNA using the immunoSEQ Assay, a bias-controlled multiplex PCR. Processing in the source paper ran as follows. The number of nucleated cells in each sample was estimated by amplification of reference gene primers within the assay. To quantify the absolute abundance of each unique TCRbeta CDR3 rearrangement, sequence reads were collapsed and filtered. For each sample, productive Simpson clonality was calculated as the square root of Simpson's diversity index across productive rearrangements. Not all clones reach the TCRdb copy of this immuneACCESS table, which keeps in-frame sequences only. Checked studies attribute under half of the gap to unresolved V genes and leave the rest unexplained. From that table come the V and J calls and clone size; the DNA was used to work out D and trimming. This sample holds some 260,000 clones; 84% were observed only once. The leading ten clones occupy 3.5% to 5% of the sample.

About this clone itself: No cognate antigen has been identified for it. Per-base qualities were not stored, and no clone one base away is much larger.

Study-wide conclusions, independent of this receptor: The quantity of clinical and demographic metadata differed by source and by participant and was supplied without curation.

Trimming costs V 5 bases and J 5 bases, and their ends lie 6 bases apart. Including cysteine and phenylalanine, the CDR3 has 12 amino acids. Only the CDR3 portion is preserved as DNA: 36 bases, with reading frame beginning at the first base. CDR1 LGHNA and CDR2 YNFKEQ were looked up in the germline V gene. Participants in the prospective study were enrolled through a virtual design, were aged 18 to 89 years, and lived in 24 United States geographic areas. Cohort assignment in the prospective study relied on participant-reported clinical history from a screening survey and a study questionnaire. Each participant in the prospective study had whole blood, serum and a nasopharyngeal or oropharyngeal swab collected by mobile phlebotomists. Participants in the prospective study had the option to provide additional blood draws and questionnaires over a 2-month period. Prospective study blood samples were shipped either frozen or at room temperature before DNA extraction.

Sequenced material: PBMCs or T cells enriched from blood (not recorded which). The clonotype originates from a young man with acute COVID-19. The rearrangement joined TRBV4-2 to TRBJ2-2; a tentative D match to TRBD2 spans 6 bases. The CDR3 reads CASSGGTGELFF. The DNA reads as follows: TGTGCCAGCAGCGGGGGGACCGGGGAGCTGTTTTTT.